The clone carrying this TCR beta chain has a handful of counts. This record comes from a study of identical twins. The trim removed 6 bases at V and 4 bases at J, leaving 7 bases unmatched. The CDR3 is 15 amino acids. Germline V gives CDR1 MNHNS, CDR2 SASEGT. Using its own MiXCR run on the 5' RACE reads, TCRdb lists one record per CDR3 protein. This table holds 210,000 or so distinct CDR3 sequences, 15% to 20% found once. The same sample was also studied in work on T cells expressing NK-cell markers.

The chain has TRBV6-1 and TRBJ2-1; 9 nucleotides agree with TRBD2. The clonotype comes from a woman aged 18 to 35 in good health. Sequencing input: CD8+ T cells sorted from blood. CDR3: CASRMTSGAYNEQFF. CDR3 nucleotide sequence: TGTGCCAGCAGAATGACTAGCGGAGCTTACAATGAGCAGTTCTTC.